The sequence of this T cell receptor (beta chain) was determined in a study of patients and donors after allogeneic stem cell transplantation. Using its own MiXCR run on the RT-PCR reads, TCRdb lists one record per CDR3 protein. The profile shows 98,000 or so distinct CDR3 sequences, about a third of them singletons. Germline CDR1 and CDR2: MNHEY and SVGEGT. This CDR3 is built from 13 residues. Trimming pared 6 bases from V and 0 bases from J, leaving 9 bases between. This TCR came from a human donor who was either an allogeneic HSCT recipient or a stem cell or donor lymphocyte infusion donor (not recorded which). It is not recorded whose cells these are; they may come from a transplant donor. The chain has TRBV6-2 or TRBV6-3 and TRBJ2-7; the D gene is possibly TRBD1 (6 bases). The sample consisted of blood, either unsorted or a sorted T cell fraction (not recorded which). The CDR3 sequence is CASSLRGSYEQYF. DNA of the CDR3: TGTGCCAGCAGCCTCAGGGGCTCCTACGAGCAGTACTTC.